This T cell receptor (beta chain) was obtained from a study of beta chain features in type 1 diabetes. General observations from the study: Although PCR might favor shorter templates, it would do so equally in patients and controls.

Expressed TCRB transcripts were sequenced, since all the RNA that had been isolated was reverse transcribed. The repertoire was sequenced with immunoSEQ multiplex PCR; TCRdb's copy has only in-frame clones and lacks some. The repertoire holds 400,000 to 450,000 clones, with around 14% as singletons. This clone was picked up a small number of times. The antigen is undetermined. Between the trimmed V and J ends, which lost 3 bases and 7 bases, there was a span of 7 bases. The germline CDR1 and CDR2 sequences are SGHTA and FQGNSA. The CDR3 covers 12 residues. Sequencing input: naive CD4+ T cells from blood. This clonotype was obtained from a man aged 30 to 45 in good health. The chain employs TRBV7-2 and TRBJ2-4; no firm D call. The CDR3 coding sequence is TGTGCCAGCAGCTTGAACCAGAACATTCAGTACTTC. Protein: CASSLNQNIQYF.